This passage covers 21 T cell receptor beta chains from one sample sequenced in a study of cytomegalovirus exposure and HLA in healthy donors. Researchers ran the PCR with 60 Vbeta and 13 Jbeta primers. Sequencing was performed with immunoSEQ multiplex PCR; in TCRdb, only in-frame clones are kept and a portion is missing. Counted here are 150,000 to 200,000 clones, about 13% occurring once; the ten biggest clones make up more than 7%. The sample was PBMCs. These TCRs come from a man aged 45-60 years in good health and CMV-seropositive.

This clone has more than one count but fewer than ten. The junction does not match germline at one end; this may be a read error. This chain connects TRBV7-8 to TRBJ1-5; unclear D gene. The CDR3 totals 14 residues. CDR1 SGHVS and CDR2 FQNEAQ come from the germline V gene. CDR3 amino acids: CASRLGSTNQPQHF. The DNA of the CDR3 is TGTGCCAGCAGGTTAGGGTCCACAAATCAGCCCCAGCATTTT.

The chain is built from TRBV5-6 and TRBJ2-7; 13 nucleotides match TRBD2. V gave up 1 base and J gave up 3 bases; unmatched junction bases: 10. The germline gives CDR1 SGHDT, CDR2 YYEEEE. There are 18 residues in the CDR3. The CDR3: CASSLRTSGGLWDYEQYV. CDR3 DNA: TGTGCCAGCAGCTTGAGGACTAGCGGGGGCTTGTGGGACTACGAGCAGTACGTC.

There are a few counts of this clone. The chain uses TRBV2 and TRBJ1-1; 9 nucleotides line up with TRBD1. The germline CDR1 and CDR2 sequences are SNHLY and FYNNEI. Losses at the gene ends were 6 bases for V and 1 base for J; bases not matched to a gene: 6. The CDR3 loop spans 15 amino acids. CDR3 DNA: TGTGCCAGCAGCCCGGGGACAGGGACGAACACTGAAGCTTTCTTT. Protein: CASSPGTGTNTEAFF. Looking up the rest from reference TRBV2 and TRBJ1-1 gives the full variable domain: EPEVTQTPSHQVTQMGQEVILRCVPISNHLYFYWYRQILGQKVEFLVSFYNNEISEKSEIFDDQFSVERPDGSNFTLKIRSTKLEDSAMYFCASSPGTGTNTEAFFGQGTRLTVV.

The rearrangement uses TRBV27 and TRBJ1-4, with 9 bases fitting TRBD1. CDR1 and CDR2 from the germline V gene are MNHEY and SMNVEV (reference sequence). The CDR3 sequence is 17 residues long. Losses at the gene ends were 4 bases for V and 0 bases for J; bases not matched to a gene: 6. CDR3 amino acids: CASSSGQGSATNEKLFF. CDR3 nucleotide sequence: TGTGCCAGCAGTTCGGGACAGGGTTCCGCAACTAATGAAAAACTGTTTTTT.

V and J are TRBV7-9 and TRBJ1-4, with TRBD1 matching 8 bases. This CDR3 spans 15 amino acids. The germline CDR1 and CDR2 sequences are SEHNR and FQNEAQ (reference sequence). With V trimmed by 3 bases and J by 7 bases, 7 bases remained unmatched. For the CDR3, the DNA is TGTGCCAGCAGCTTGGGGACAGGCGTGCCTGAAAAACTGTTTTTT. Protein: CASSLGTGVPEKLFF.

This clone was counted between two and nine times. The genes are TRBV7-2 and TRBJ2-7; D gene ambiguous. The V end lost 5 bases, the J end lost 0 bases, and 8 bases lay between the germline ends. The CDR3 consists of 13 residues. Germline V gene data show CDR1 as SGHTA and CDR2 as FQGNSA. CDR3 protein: CASSPVGSYEQYF. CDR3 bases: TGTGCCAGCAGCCCCGTCGGCTCCTACGAGCAGTACTTC.

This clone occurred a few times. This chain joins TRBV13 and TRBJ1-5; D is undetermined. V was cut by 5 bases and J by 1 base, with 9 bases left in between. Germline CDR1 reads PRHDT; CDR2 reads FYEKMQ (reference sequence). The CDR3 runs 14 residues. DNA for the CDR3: TGTGCCAGCAGCCTCGGAGGGAGCAATCAGCCCCAGCATTTT. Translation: CASSLGGSNQPQHF.

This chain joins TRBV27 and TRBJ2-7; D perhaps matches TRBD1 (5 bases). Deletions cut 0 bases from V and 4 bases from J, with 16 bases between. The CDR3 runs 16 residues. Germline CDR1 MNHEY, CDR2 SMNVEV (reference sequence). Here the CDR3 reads CASSLSALGAQYEQYF. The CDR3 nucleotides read TGTGCCAGCAGTTTATCCGCCCTAGGGGCCCAATACGAGCAGTACTTC.

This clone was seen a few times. The CDR3 DNA reads as TGTGCCAGTAGTAGCGACAGCCGGGGGGGGAATGAAAAACTGTTTTTT. It yields the protein CASSSDSRGGNEKLFF. This chain links TRBV19 with TRBJ1-4, with D possibly matching TRBD1 (5 bases). Germline CDR1 LNHDA, CDR2 SQIVND (reference sequence). Deletions cut 4 bases from V and 5 bases from J, with 17 bases between. This CDR3 contains 16 residues.

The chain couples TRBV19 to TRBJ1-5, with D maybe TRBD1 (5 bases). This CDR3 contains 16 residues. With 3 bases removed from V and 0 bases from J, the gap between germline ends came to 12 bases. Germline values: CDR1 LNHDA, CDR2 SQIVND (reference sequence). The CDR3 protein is CASSISRDYSNQPQHF. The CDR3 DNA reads TGTGCCAGTAGTATTAGTAGGGACTATAGCAATCAGCCCCAGCATTTT.

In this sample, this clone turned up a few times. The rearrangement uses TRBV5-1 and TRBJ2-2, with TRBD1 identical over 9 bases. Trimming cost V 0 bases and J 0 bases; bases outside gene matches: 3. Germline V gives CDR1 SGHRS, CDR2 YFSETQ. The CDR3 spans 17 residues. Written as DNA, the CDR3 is TGCGCCAGCAGCTTGGCCGGACAGGGGCCGAACACCGGGGAGCTGTTTTTT. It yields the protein CASSLAGQGPNTGELFF. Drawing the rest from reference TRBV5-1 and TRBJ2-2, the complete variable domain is KAGVTQTPRYLIKTRGQQVTLSCSPISGHRSVSWYQQTPGQGLQFLFEYFSETQRNKGNFPGRFSGRQFSNSRSEMNVSTLELGDSALYLCASSLAGQGPNTGELFFGEGSRLTVL.

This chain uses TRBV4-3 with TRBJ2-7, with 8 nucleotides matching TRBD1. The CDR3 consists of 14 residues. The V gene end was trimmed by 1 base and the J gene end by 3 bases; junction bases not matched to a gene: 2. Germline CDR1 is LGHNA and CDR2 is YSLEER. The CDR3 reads CASSQAGGIYEQYF. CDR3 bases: TGCGCCAGCAGCCAAGCAGGGGGCATCTACGAGCAGTACTTC.

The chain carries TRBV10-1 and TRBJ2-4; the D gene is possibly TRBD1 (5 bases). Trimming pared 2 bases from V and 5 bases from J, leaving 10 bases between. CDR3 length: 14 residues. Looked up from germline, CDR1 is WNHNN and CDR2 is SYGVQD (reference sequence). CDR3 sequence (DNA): TGCGCCAGCAGTGAGGGCAGGGATGAAAACATTCAGTACTTC. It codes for CASSEGRDENIQYF.

CDR3 DNA: TGTGCCAGCAGCCAAGATTGGTCCGGGCCCCAGCATTTT. Translated: CASSQDWSGPQHF. The rearrangement uses TRBV4-2 and TRBJ1-5; D is unresolved. This CDR3 contains 13 residues. Germline-derived CDR1 and CDR2 are LGHNA and YNFKEQ. Trimming took 0 bases from V and 9 from J, leaving 9 bases between them.

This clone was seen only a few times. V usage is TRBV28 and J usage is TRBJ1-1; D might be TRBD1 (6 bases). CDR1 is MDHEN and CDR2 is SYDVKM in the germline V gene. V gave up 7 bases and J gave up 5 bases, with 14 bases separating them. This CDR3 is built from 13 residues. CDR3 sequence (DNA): TGTGCCAGCACCGCAAGGGGGGGGACTGAAGCTTTCTTT. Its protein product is CASTARGGTEAFF.

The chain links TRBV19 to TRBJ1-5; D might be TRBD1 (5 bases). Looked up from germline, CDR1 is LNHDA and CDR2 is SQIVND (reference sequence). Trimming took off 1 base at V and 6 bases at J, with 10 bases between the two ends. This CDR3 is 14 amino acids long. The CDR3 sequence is CASSIGTGRQPQHF. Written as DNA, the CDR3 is TGTGCCAGTAGTATAGGAACAGGACGTCAGCCCCAGCATTTT.

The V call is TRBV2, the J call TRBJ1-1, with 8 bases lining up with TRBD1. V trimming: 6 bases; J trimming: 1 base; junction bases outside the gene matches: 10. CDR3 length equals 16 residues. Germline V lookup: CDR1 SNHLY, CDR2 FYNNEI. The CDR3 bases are TGTGCCAGCAGGGCTGGACAGGGACGAGGGAACACTGAAGCTTTCTTT. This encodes CASRAGQGRGNTEAFF.

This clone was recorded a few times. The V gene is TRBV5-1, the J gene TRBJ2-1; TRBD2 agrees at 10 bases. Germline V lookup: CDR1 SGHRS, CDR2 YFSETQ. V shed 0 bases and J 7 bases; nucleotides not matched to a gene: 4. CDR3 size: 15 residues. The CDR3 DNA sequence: TGCGCCAGCAGCTTGGTAGCGGGGGGCAATAATGAGCAGTTCTTC. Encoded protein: CASSLVAGGNNEQFF.

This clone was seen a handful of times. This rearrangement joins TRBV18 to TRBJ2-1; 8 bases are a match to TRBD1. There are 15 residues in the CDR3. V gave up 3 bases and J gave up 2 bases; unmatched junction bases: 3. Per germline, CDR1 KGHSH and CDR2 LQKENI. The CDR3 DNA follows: TGTGCCAGCTCACCCGGACAGGGTACCTACAATGAGCAGTTCTTC. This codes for CASSPGQGTYNEQFF.

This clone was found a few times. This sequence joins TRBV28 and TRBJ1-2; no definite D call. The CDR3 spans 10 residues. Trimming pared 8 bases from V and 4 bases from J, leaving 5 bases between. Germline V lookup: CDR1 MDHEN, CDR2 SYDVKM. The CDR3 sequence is CASGGYGYTF. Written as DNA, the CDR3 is TGTGCCAGCGGAGGCTATGGCTACACCTTC.

The chain's CDR3 is CASSYDRKAFF. For the CDR3, the DNA is TGTGCCAGCAGTTACGACAGGAAAGCTTTCTTT. The chain uses TRBV6-5 and TRBJ1-1; perhaps TRBD1 as D (6 bases). Germline CDR1 reads MNHEY; CDR2 reads SVGAGI. The CDR3 consists of 11 residues. V lost 2 bases and J 9 bases, leaving 7 bases between the germline ends.